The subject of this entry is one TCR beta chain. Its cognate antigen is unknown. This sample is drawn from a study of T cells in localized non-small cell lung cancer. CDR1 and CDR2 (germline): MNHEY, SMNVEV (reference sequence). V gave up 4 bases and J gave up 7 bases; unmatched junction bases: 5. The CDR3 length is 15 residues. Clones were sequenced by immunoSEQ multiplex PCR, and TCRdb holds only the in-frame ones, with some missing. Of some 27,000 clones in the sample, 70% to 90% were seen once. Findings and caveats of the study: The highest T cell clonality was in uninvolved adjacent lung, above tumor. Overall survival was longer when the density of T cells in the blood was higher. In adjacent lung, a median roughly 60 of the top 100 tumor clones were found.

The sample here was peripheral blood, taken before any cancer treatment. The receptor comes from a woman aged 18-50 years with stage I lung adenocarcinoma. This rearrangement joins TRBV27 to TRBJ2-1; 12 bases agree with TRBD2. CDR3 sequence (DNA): TGTGCCAGCAGTTCACTAGCGGGAGGTGTGAATGAGCAGTTCTTC. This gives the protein CASSSLAGGVNEQFF.